This paragraph reports one TCR beta chain. Antigen: not known. Trimming removed 5 bases at V and 0 bases at J, with 8 bases between. There are 13 residues in the CDR3. Germline CDR1 and CDR2: DFQATT and SNEGSKA (reference sequence). One entry per CDR3 protein, called by TCRdb with MiXCR from the 5' RACE reads. The table lists roughly 44,000 distinct CDR3 sequences, 29% of them singletons. Study-wide findings and caveats: The larger cohort examined one V-J beta rearrangement, not whole repertoires.

The receptor comes from a female donor with breast cancer. The chain recombines TRBV20-1 with TRBJ1-3, with D unclear. The sample taken for sequencing was memory CD4+ T cells sorted from a lymph node. Subset indicated: memory CD4+ T cells, CD4+CD45RO+CD25-. CDR3: CSAGRISGNTIYF. CDR3 bases: TGCAGTGCTGGGCGAATCTCTGGAAACACCATATATTTT.